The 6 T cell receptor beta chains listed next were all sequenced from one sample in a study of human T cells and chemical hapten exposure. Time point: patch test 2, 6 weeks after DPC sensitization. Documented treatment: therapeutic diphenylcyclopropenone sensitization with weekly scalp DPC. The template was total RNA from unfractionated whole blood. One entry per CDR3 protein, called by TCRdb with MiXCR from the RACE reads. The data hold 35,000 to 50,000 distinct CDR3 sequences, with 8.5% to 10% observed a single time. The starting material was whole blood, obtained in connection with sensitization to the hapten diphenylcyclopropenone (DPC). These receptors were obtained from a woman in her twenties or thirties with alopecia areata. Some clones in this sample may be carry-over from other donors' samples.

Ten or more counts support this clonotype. This CDR3 is CASSPKTSGDYGYTF. CDR3 nucleotide sequence: TGCGCCAGCAGCCCCAAGACATCAGGGGACTATGGCTACACCTTC. V and J are TRBV4-3 and TRBJ1-2; D perhaps matches TRBD1 (6 bases). Germline V gene sequence: CDR1 LGHNA, CDR2 YSLEER. The ends were cut back, 4 bases at V and 3 bases at J, with 15 bases in the middle. The CDR3 is made up of 15 amino acids.

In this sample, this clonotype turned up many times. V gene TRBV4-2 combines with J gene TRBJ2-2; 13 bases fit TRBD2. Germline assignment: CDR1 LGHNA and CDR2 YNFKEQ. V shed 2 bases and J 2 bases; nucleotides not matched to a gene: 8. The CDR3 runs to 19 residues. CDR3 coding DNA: TGTGCCAGCAGCCAACGACTAGGACTAGCGGGGGTTAACACCGGGGAGCTGTTTTTT. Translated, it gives CASSQRLGLAGVNTGELFF.

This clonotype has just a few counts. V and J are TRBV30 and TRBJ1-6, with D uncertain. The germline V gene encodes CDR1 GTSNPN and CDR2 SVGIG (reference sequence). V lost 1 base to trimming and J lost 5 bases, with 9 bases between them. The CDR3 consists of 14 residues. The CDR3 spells CAWSATINNSPLHF. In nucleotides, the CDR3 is TGTGCCTGGAGTGCTACAATAAATAATTCACCCCTCCACTTT.

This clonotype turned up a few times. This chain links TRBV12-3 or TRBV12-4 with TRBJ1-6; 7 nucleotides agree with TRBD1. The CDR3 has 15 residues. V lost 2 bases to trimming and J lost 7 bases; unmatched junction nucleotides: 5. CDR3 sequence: CASSLRQGRNSPLHF. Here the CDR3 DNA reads TGTGCCAGCAGTTTAAGACAGGGCAGAAATTCACCCCTCCACTTT.

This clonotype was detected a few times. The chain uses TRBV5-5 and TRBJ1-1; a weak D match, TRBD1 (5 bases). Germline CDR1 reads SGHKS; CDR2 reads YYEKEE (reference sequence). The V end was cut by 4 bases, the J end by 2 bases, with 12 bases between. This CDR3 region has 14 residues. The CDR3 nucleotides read TGTGCCAGCAGCGAGGAGGGGACCAACACTGAAGCTTTCTTT. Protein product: CASSEEGTNTEAFF. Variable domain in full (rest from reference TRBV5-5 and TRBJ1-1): DAGVTQSPTHLIKTRGQQVTLRCSPISGHKSVSWYQQVLGQGPQFIFQYYEKEERGRGNFPDRFSARQFPNYSSELNVNALLLGDSALYLCASSEEGTNTEAFFGQGTRLTVV.

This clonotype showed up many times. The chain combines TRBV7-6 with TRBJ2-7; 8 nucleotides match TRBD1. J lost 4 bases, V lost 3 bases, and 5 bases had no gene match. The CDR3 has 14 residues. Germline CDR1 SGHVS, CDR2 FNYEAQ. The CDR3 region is CASSLSRQGYEQYF. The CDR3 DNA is TGTGCCAGCAGCTTGAGTCGACAGGGGTACGAGCAGTACTTC. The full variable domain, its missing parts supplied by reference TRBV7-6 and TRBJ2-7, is GAGVSQSPRYKVTKRGQDVALRCDPISGHVSLYWYRQALGQGPEFLTYFNYEAQQDKSGLPNDRFSAERPEGSISTLTIQRTEQRDSAMYRCASSLSRQGYEQYFGPGTRLTVT.